Listed below are T cell receptor beta chains from one sample, sequenced in a study of response to subunit inactivated influenza vaccine. TCRdb called the RT-PCR reads again in MiXCR, with one record for every CDR3 protein. Among about 500,000 distinct CDR3 sequences listed, more than 15% were seen once. Sequencing used CD4+ T cells sorted from PBMCs, obtained approximately 25 months after vaccination. Receptors were obtained from a man in his fifties or sixties who received an inactivated influenza vaccine. The CDR3 runs from the conserved cysteine through the conserved F or W. Each record gives: D gene, V gene, J gene, clone size, CDR3 protein, CDR3 DNA. The D gene is left open where the match is weak. Not every row has a clone size; where given, it reads once, few, many or a size class.

D: .
V: TRBV21-1
J: TRBJ1-6
size: .
CDR3: CASSKAGRGRGYSPLHF
DNA: TGTGCCAGCAGCAAAGCTGGCAGGGGGCGAGGGTATTCACCCCTCCACTTT

D: .
V: TRBV20-1
J: TRBJ1-1
size: few
CDR3: CSARDSLNTEAFF
DNA: TGCAGTGCTAGAGATTCCTTGAACACTGAAGCTTTCTTT

D: TRBD1
V: TRBV20-1
J: TRBJ2-5
size: .
CDR3: CSARTLATGVGETQYF
DNA: TGCAGTGCTAGAACCCTTGCGACAGGGGTAGGAGAGACCCAGTACTTC

D: .
V: TRBV20-1
J: TRBJ2-3
size: few
CDR3: CSATGSGVTDTQYF
DNA: TGCAGTGCTACCGGCAGTGGCGTCACAGATACGCAGTATTTT

D: TRBD2
V: TRBV20-1
J: TRBJ2-3
size: few
CDR3: CSAIGLAGGRGDTQYF
DNA: TGCAGTGCTATAGGACTAGCGGGAGGGCGAGGAGATACGCAGTATTTT

D: .
V: TRBV4-3
J: TRBJ1-4
size: .
CDR3: CASSQVGRITNEKLFF
DNA: TGCGCCAGCAGCCAAGTGGGACGGATTACAAATGAAAAACTGTTTTTT

D: .
V: TRBV20-1
J: TRBJ1-1
size: few
CDR3: CSAPGGGGTEAFF
DNA: TGCAGTGCCCCGGGCGGGGGGGGGACTGAAGCTTTCTTT

D: .
V: TRBV28
J: TRBJ2-2
size: .
CDR3: CASRPDYLTGELFF
DNA: TGTGCCAGCAGGCCTGACTATCTCACCGGGGAGCTGTTTTTT

D: TRBD1
V: TRBV5-1
J: TRBJ1-4
size: few
CDR3: CASSFQGARNEKLFF
DNA: TGCGCCAGCAGCTTTCAGGGGGCGCGAAATGAAAAACTGTTTTTT

D: TRBD1
V: TRBV5-1
J: TRBJ2-7
size: few
CDR3: CASSPGQDEQYF
DNA: TGCGCCAGCAGCCCAGGACAGGACGAGCAGTACTTC

D: .
V: TRBV7-2
J: TRBJ1-1
size: .
CDR3: CASSLVWGDHEEAFF
DNA: TGTGCCAGCAGCTTAGTCTGGGGGGACCACGAGGAAGCTTTCTTT

D: TRBD2
V: TRBV7-2
J: TRBJ2-5
size: few
CDR3: CASRKGLAGVETQYF
DNA: TGTGCCAGCAGAAAGGGACTAGCGGGGGTGGAGACCCAGTACTTC

D: .
V: TRBV5-5
J: TRBJ1-4
size: .
CDR3: CASSFSGHTVGEKLFF
DNA: TGTGCCAGCAGCTTCAGCGGGCACACGGTTGGGGAAAAACTGTTTTTT

D: .
V: TRBV20-1
J: TRBJ1-4
size: .
CDR3: CSARGPGQRREKLFF
DNA: TGCAGTGCTAGAGGCCCGGGACAAAGACGAGAAAAACTGTTTTTT

D: .
V: TRBV9
J: TRBJ1-1
size: many
CDR3: CASSVGPVTEAFF
DNA: TGTGCCAGCAGCGTAGGGCCCGTGACCGAAGCTTTCTTT

D: TRBD2
V: TRBV4-1
J: TRBJ2-3
size: few
CDR3: CASSQDTRGLAGGRTDTQYF
DNA: TGCGCCAGCAGCCAAGATACTCGGGGACTAGCGGGGGGAAGGACAGATACGCAGTATTTT

D: .
V: TRBV7-2
J: TRBJ1-1
size: few
CDR3: CASSPMGVLNTEAFF
DNA: TGTGCCAGCAGCCCCATGGGGGTCTTGAACACTGAAGCTTTCTTT

D: TRBD2
V: TRBV4-3
J: TRBJ2-2
size: .
CDR3: CASSQDLAGYTGELFF
DNA: TGCGCCAGCAGCCAAGATCTAGCGGGGTACACCGGGGAGCTGTTTTTT

D: .
V: TRBV28
J: TRBJ1-2
size: few
CDR3: CASSLEGGYGYTF
DNA: TGTGCCAGCAGTTTAGAAGGGGGCTATGGCTACACCTTC

D: TRBD1
V: TRBV4-3
J: TRBJ1-3
size: few
CDR3: CASSQTTGGGNTIYF
DNA: TGCGCCAGCAGCCAGACTACAGGGGGAGGAAACACCATATATTTT